Listed below are T cell receptor beta chains from one sample, sequenced in a study of shared clonotypes between healthy human individuals. Using immunoSEQ multiplex PCR, the repertoire was profiled, and TCRdb retains in-frame clones only, with some absent. Counted here are hundreds of thousands of clones, about 96% occurring once; the ten biggest clones make up roughly 0.1%. The material sequenced was naive CD8+ T cells sorted from blood. These receptor sequences come from a woman aged 25 to 39 in good health. The CDR3 runs from the conserved cysteine through the conserved F or W. Fields, in order: J gene, V gene, CDR3 protein.

TRBJ2-1 TRBV29-1 CSVEGLGEQFF
TRBJ2-7 TRBV27 CASSLPSGTGVREQYF
TRBJ2-7 TRBV27 CASSSTGGYEQYF
TRBJ2-1 TRBV9 CASSVGLADHNEQFF
TRBJ2-5 TRBV5-1 CASSSTDGFGTQYF
TRBJ2-3 TRBV9 CASRPLAGDGDTQYF
TRBJ1-5 TRBV19 CASSIQGESNQPQHF
TRBJ2-5 TRBV6-5 CASSLLDRVETQYF
. TRBV7-9 CASTRDRERSEQYF
TRBJ2-3 TRBV9 CASSIGTSDTDTQYF
TRBJ2-5 TRBV2 CASKGETQYF
TRBJ2-7 TRBV21-1 CASNQRATPSGKSYEQYF
TRBJ2-1 TRBV6-1 CASSERRLYNEQFF
TRBJ2-1 TRBV5-6 CASSWTSGSNEQFF
TRBJ2-1 TRBV27 CASSLYSGGSYNEQFF
TRBJ2-1 TRBV5-6 CASSLASGFPVNEQFF
TRBJ2-2 TRBV27 CASNRGPTNTGELFF
TRBJ1-6 TRBV4-3 CASSQDGQGGGSPLHF
TRBJ2-6 TRBV5-6 CASSPVPGGAGANVLTF
TRBJ2-1 TRBV2 CASSESWNEQFF
TRBJ1-5 TRBV27 CASSLKPGQGINQPQHF
TRBJ2-1 TRBV28 CASSSRLAGEWHDEQFF
TRBJ1-1 TRBV14 CASSQGGVYNTEAFF
TRBJ2-7 TRBV4-1 CASSQTGVGDYEQYF
TRBJ1-1 TRBV27 CASSLSGGLNTEAFF
TRBJ2-2 TRBV6-5 CASSYGTGGTGELFF
TRBJ1-2 TRBV11-2 CASSLRGGQGSIRGYTF
TRBJ2-1 TRBV7-9 CASSPRDRVGYNEQFF
TRBJ2-7 TRBV28 CASSLGQSYEQYF
TRBJ1-1 TRBV11-2 CASSSLVGTEAFF
TRBJ1-4 TRBV9 CASSVRQATNEKLFF
TRBJ2-2 TRBV5-1 CASSPELKTGELFF
TRBJ2-3 TRBV5-1 CASSGRQGARDTQYF